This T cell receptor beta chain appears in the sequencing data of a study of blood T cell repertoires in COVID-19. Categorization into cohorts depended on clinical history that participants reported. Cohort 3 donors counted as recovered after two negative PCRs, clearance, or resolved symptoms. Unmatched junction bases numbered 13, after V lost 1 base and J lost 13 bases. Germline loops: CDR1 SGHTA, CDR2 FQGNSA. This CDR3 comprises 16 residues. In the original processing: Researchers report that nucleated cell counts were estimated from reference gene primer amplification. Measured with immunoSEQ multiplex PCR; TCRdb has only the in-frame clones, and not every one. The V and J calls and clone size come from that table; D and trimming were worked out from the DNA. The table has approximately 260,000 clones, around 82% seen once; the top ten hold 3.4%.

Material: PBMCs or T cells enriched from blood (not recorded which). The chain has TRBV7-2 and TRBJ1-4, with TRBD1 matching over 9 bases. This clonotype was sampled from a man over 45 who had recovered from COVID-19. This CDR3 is CASSLGLPGQGGGLFF. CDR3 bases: TGTGCCAGCAGCTTAGGGCTCCCGGGACAGGGTGGGGGACTGTTTTTT.